This is a list of T cell receptor beta chains from one sample in a study of shared clonotypes between healthy human individuals. This table comes from immunoSEQ multiplex PCR, and its TCRdb copy is limited to in-frame clones, with some not included. This sample has millions of clones, with less than 95% found just once. Sequencing input: naive CD8+ T cells sorted from blood. Source of these receptors: a man in his late teens or twenties in good health. CDR3s include the opening cysteine and the closing phenylalanine or tryptophan. The D gene is left open where the match is weak. Size values are once, few and many counts, or a class for expanded clones, and some rows have none.

D gene	J gene	clone size	V gene	CDR3 protein	CDR3 DNA
NA	TRBJ2-3	once	TRBV9	CASAGYLGDTQYF	TGTGCCAGCGCTGGCTACCTGGGAGATACGCAGTATTTT
NA	TRBJ1-6	few	TRBV5-6	CVSSLEGLHSPLHF	TGTGTCAGCAGCTTGGAGGGACTGCATTCACCCCTCCACTTT
NA	TRBJ2-7	NA	TRBV5-8	CASSGTDYEQYF	TGTGCCAGCAGCGGGACGGATTACGAGCAGTACTTC
NA	TRBJ1-6	NA	TRBV21-1	CASSKGTEDSPLHF	TGTGCCAGCAGCAAAGGGACAGAAGATTCACCCCTCCACTTT
NA	TRBJ1-1	once	TRBV27	CASSLFDGDTEAFF	TGTGCCAGCAGTTTATTCGACGGAGACACTGAAGCTTTCTTT
NA	TRBJ2-2	NA	TRBV5-6	CASSLSTRGQLPLTGELFF	TGTGCCAGCAGCCTTTCAACCCGGGGACAACTGCCCCTGACCGGGGAGCTGTTTTTT
TRBD2	TRBJ2-5	NA	TRBV4-3	CASSQDSREVETQYF	TGCGCCAGCAGCCAAGATTCGCGGGAGGTGGAGACCCAGTACTTC
NA	TRBJ2-1	once	TRBV14	CASSQGPGQYNEQFF	TGTGCCAGCAGCCAAGGCCCCGGACAGTACAATGAGCAGTTCTTC
NA	TRBJ1-6	NA	TRBV27	CASSTSTTLNSPLHF	TGTGCCAGCAGTACTAGTACTACACTAAATTCACCCCTCCACTTT
NA	TRBJ1-1	NA	TRBV7-8	CASSAKGGNTEAFF	TGTGCCAGCAGCGCTAAGGGGGGTAACACTGAAGCTTTCTTT
NA	TRBJ2-1	NA	TRBV19	CASSIRSGTAYNEQFF	TGTGCCAGTAGTATTCGCTCAGGGACCGCCTACAATGAGCAGTTCTTC
NA	TRBJ1-1	NA	TRBV19	CASLYGGGLNTEAFF	TGTGCCAGCTTATATGGAGGAGGACTCAACACTGAAGCTTTCTTT
NA	TRBJ2-5	NA	TRBV7-9	CASALANQETQYF	TGTGCCAGCGCCCTAGCGAATCAAGAGACCCAGTACTTC
TRBD2	TRBJ2-1	NA	TRBV28	CASSQDKTSGGYNEQFF	TGTGCCAGCAGTCAAGATAAGACTAGCGGGGGCTACAATGAGCAGTTCTTC
NA	TRBJ1-2	NA	TRBV2	CASGEYNYGYTF	TGTGCCAGCGGGGAGTATAACTATGGCTACACCTTC
TRBD1	TRBJ2-7	NA	TRBV10-3	CAISESEGEDRGGDEQYF	TGTGCCATCAGTGAGAGTGAGGGAGAGGACAGGGGTGGAGACGAGCAGTACTTC
TRBD2	TRBJ2-1	NA	TRBV27	CASSLWGGGAYNEQFF	TGTGCCAGCAGTTTATGGGGCGGGGGAGCTTACAATGAGCAGTTCTTC
NA	TRBJ1-5	NA	TRBV6-6	CASTLANQPQHF	TGTGCCAGCACCCTAGCTAATCAGCCCCAGCATTTT
NA	TRBJ2-7	NA	TRBV5-6	CASSFSSYEQYF	TGTGCCAGCAGCTTTTCGTCCTACGAGCAGTACTTC
NA	TRBJ2-7	NA	TRBV27	CASSQDTYEQYF	TGTGCCAGCAGTCAGGACACGTACGAGCAGTACTTC
NA	TRBJ2-7	NA	TRBV28	CASRYRGASPYEQYF	TGTGCCAGCAGGTATCGGGGGGCGAGCCCCTACGAGCAGTACTTC
TRBD1	TRBJ2-5	NA	TRBV30	CAWSVMLGTGGGETQYF	TGTGCCTGGAGTGTTATGCTTGGGACAGGGGGCGGGGAGACCCAGTACTTC
TRBD1	TRBJ1-1	NA	TRBV7-2	CASSLDVQGRSEAFF	TGTGCCAGCAGCTTAGATGTACAGGGGAGATCTGAAGCTTTCTTT
TRBD1	TRBJ1-5	NA	TRBV7-8	CASSLAGQGGNQPQHF	TGTGCCAGCAGCTTAGCGGGACAGGGAGGCAATCAGCCCCAGCATTTT
NA	TRBJ2-7	NA	TRBV7-6	CASSLGGSSFYEQYF	TGTGCCAGCAGCTTAGGGGGGTCCTCCTTCTACGAGCAGTACTTC
NA	TRBJ2-7	NA	TRBV27	CASSLQDFGEQYF	TGTGCCAGCAGTCTACAGGATTTCGGCGAGCAGTACTTC
NA	TRBJ1-1	once	TRBV28	CASSFGNTEAFF	TGTGCCAGCAGTTTTGGAAACACTGAAGCTTTCTTT
NA	TRBJ2-5	NA	TRBV28	CASSLSGARSTQYF	TGTGCCAGCAGTTTATCGGGGGCGCGTTCGACCCAGTACTTC
NA	TRBJ1-6	NA	TRBV13	CASSSRGEYNSPLHF	TGTGCCAGCAGCTCTCGTGGGGAGTATAATTCACCCCTCCACTTT
NA	TRBJ2-1	NA	TRBV19	CASSIDREGGNEQFF	TGTGCCAGTAGTATAGATCGAGAAGGCGGAAATGAGCAGTTCTTC
NA	TRBJ2-1	NA	TRBV5-4	CASSLDLSSYNEQFF	TGTGCCAGCAGCTTGGACTTAAGCTCCTACAATGAGCAGTTCTTC
NA	TRBJ2-7	NA	TRBV10-2	CASSVQQAERGYEQYF	TGCGCCAGCAGTGTTCAACAGGCGGAGAGGGGTTACGAGCAGTACTTC
TRBD2	TRBJ2-1	NA	TRBV27	CASSLRGGGAHEQFF	TGTGCCAGCAGTTTAAGAGGCGGGGGGGCCCATGAGCAGTTCTTC
NA	TRBJ2-7	NA	TRBV7-6	CASSDISNEQYF	TGTGCCAGCAGCGACATTAGTAACGAGCAGTACTTC
TRBD2	TRBJ2-7	NA	TRBV7-9	CASSPGTSDEQYF	TGTGCCAGCAGCCCCGGGACTAGCGACGAGCAGTACTTC
NA	TRBJ1-2	NA	TRBV11-1	CASSPQGGDYGYTF	TGTGCCAGCAGCCCACAGGGTGGGGACTATGGCTACACCTTC
NA	TRBJ1-5	NA	TRBV25-1	CASSESDGGQPQHF	TGTGCCAGCAGTGAATCCGATGGGGGCCAGCCCCAGCATTTT
TRBD1	TRBJ1-1	NA	TRBV27	CASSLGGQGGTEAFF	TGTGCCAGCAGTTTAGGGGGACAGGGAGGAACTGAAGCTTTCTTT
TRBD1	TRBJ1-2	NA	TRBV7-8	CASSEPGQESYGYTF	TGTGCCAGCAGCGAACCGGGACAGGAATCCTATGGCTACACCTTC
NA	TRBJ1-3	NA	TRBV28	CASSLSVSGNTIYF	TGTGCCAGCAGTTTGTCCGTCTCTGGAAACACCATATATTTT
TRBD2	TRBJ2-3	NA	TRBV7-9	CASSPSDGTSVSDAQYF	TGTGCCAGCAGCCCATCCGACGGGACTAGCGTGTCAGATGCGCAGTATTTT
NA	TRBJ1-3	NA	TRBV4-1	CASSQLQGTGNTIYF	TGCGCCAGCAGCCAACTACAGGGCACTGGAAACACCATATATTTT
NA	TRBJ2-3	NA	TRBV28	CASSWGLATDTQYF	TGTGCCAGCAGTTGGGGACTGGCAACAGATACGCAGTATTTT
NA	TRBJ2-1	NA	TRBV18	CASAGWENREPSYNEQFF	TGTGCCAGCGCCGGGTGGGAGAACAGGGAGCCGTCCTACAATGAGCAGTTCTTC
NA	TRBJ2-7	NA	TRBV6-5	CASSPDREGEQYF	TGTGCCAGCAGCCCCGACAGGGAGGGCGAGCAGTACTTC
NA	TRBJ2-3	NA	TRBV6-4	CASSDDEGADTQYF	TGTGCCAGCAGTGACGACGAGGGGGCAGATACGCAGTATTTT
TRBD2	TRBJ2-7	NA	TRBV10-3	CAISDPTSGAYEQYF	TGTGCCATCAGTGATCCGACTAGCGGGGCGTACGAGCAGTACTTC
TRBD1	TRBJ1-4	NA	TRBV13	CASSTSTYGTANEKLFF	TGTGCCAGCAGTACCTCAACCTACGGGACAGCTAATGAAAAACTGTTTTTT
TRBD1	TRBJ2-2	NA	TRBV27	CASTTPVPGTGFTGELFF	TGTGCCAGCACCACCCCGGTCCCTGGGACAGGGTTCACCGGGGAGCTGTTTTTT
NA	TRBJ1-3	NA	TRBV4-1	CASSQDWGGLLENTIYF	TGCGCCAGCAGCCAAGACTGGGGCGGTCTTCTCGAGAACACCATATATTTT
TRBD1	TRBJ2-7	once	TRBV5-6	CASSFGQGVHEQYF	TGTGCCAGCAGCTTTGGACAGGGGGTCCACGAGCAGTACTTC
TRBD1	TRBJ2-5	NA	TRBV18	CASSPPVLQGRETQYF	TGTGCCAGCTCACCACCGGTACTACAGGGGAGAGAGACCCAGTACTTC
NA	TRBJ2-7	NA	TRBV27	CASSTAGTFYEQYF	TGTGCCAGCAGTACGGCCGGGACCTTCTACGAGCAGTACTTC
NA	TRBJ1-1	NA	TRBV27	CASSLWAPGVGDTEAFF	TGTGCCAGCAGTTTATGGGCCCCAGGGGTTGGGGACACTGAAGCTTTCTTT
NA	TRBJ2-3	NA	TRBV9	CASSVLAQSTDTQYF	TGTGCCAGCAGCGTACTAGCGCAAAGCACAGATACGCAGTATTTT
NA	TRBJ1-4	NA	TRBV28	CASSSRGGNEKLFF	TGTGCCAGCAGTTCCCGGGGCGGTAATGAAAAACTGTTTTTT
TRBD1	TRBJ1-5	NA	TRBV7-6	CASSLEGQASNQPQHF	TGTGCCAGCAGCTTAGAGGGACAGGCTAGCAATCAGCCCCAGCATTTT
TRBD2	TRBJ2-1	once	TRBV28	CASSSPGVAGDPSSYNEQFF	TGTGCCAGCAGTTCCCCTGGGGTAGCGGGGGACCCGAGCTCCTACAATGAGCAGTTCTTC
NA	TRBJ1-4	NA	TRBV27	CASSFGGSNEKLFF	TGTGCCAGCAGTTTCGGTGGGTCTAATGAAAAACTGTTTTTT